The clone carrying this T cell receptor beta chain was detected a few times. The antigen remains unidentified. This sample was included in a study of T cells after yellow fever vaccination. Study-level information: SMART-Seq v4 Ultra Low Input handled preparation of low-cell-number fractions.

Conversion of TCR transcripts into cDNA relied on 5'RACE template switching, which added a universal primer site and UMIs. MiXCR, applied by TCRdb to the 5' RACE reads, yields one record per CDR3 protein. Of around 140,000 distinct CDR3 sequences listed, less than 9.5% are singletons. Study-wide findings and caveats: Most primary-vaccination clones reappeared after the booster (about 97% CD4, roughly 90% CD8). Weaker, the secondary response peaked sooner, at day 5 versus 15.

Germline lookup yields CDR1 SGHDT and CDR2 YYEEEE. The CDR3 totals 14 residues. The germline V and J ends were trimmed by 0 bases and 7 bases, with 11 bases remaining between them. The sequences come from CD4+ T cells sorted from PBMCs, collected 5 days after the yellow fever booster vaccination. This clonotype was obtained from a man aged 25 to 40 who received the YFV17D yellow fever vaccine. J is TRBJ2-1 and V is TRBV5-6; D possibly corresponds to TRBD2 (6 bases). Here the CDR3 reads CASSLEPGENEQFF. CDR3 nucleotide sequence: TGTGCCAGCAGCTTGGAACCGGGGGAAAATGAGCAGTTCTTC.